This paragraph covers one TCR beta chain sequence. Antigen: not known. The sample belongs to a study of blood T cells in healthy people across ages. The study, taken as a whole, reports: Across the age range, TCR beta diversity per million T cells fell in a roughly linear way. The unknown donor CMV status may have confounded expanded clonotype changes.

The CDR3 loop spans 15 amino acids. V lost 0 bases and J 7 bases, leaving 14 bases between the germline ends. From germline, CDR1 is SGHRS and CDR2 YFSETQ. A second about 7 to 12 cycle PCR used barcoded and J-beta primers. Each cDNA molecule was tagged by a template-switch adaptor that had 12 random nucleotides. TCRdb independently ran MiXCR on the 5' RACE reads; one entry per CDR3 protein. Of around 970,000 distinct CDR3 sequences detected, roughly 50% appear once; the ten largest clones hold about 22%. The receptor was derived from a woman in her sixties or seventies in good health. The chain employs TRBV5-1 and TRBJ2-1, with D possibly matching TRBD1 (5 bases). Sequenced sample: blood. CDR3 bases: TGCGCCAGCAGCTTGGACAGGACGGAGAGAAATGAGCAGTTCTTC. It encodes CASSLDRTERNEQFF.